This is a list of T cell receptor beta chains from one sample in a study of blood T cell repertoires in COVID-19. Here immunoSEQ multiplex PCR was the method, and the copy in TCRdb shows in-frame clones only, minus some. The sample has about 120,000 clones; approximately 90% are singletons. The sequencing input was peripheral blood. The receptors come from a human donor in a cohort sampled during active COVID-19. The CDR3 runs from the conserved cysteine through the conserved F or W. Fields, in order: clone size, J gene, V gene, D gene, CDR3 DNA, CDR3 protein. A D gene is named only where the DNA matches it firmly. Not every row has a clone size; where given, it reads once, few, many or a size class.

.	TRBJ1-4	TRBV27	.	TGTGCCAGCAGTGCCGGGACTAATGAAAAACTGTTTTTT	CASSAGTNEKLFF
once	TRBJ1-3	TRBV5-1	TRBD1	TGCGCCAGCAGCGCTGGGACAGAAGGAAACACCATATATTTT	CASSAGTEGNTIYF
once	TRBJ2-3	TRBV7-6	.	TGTGCCAGCAGCTTAGTTCCTAGCACAGATACGCAGTATTTT	CASSLVPSTDTQYF
.	TRBJ2-1	TRBV18	TRBD2	TGTGCCAGCTCAGCCGCCGGGACTAGCTTGGGTGAGCAGTTCTTC	CASSAAGTSLGEQFF
.	TRBJ2-2	TRBV29-1	.	TGCAGCGCTATCCTCTACAGGTCCACCGGGGAGCTGTTTTTT	CSAILYRSTGELFF
.	TRBJ2-7	TRBV6-5	.	TGTGCCAGCAGTTACTCTAGCGACTACGAGCAGTACTTC	CASSYSSDYEQYF
.	TRBJ2-6	TRBV5-6	.	TGTGCCAGCAGCTTATTACCACAGGGAGCTGGGGCCAACGTCCTGACTTTC	CASSLLPQGAGANVLTF
once	TRBJ2-3	TRBV5-1	TRBD2	TGCGCCAGCAGCGCAGGGACTAGCGGGATTTCAGATACGCAGTATTTT	CASSAGTSGISDTQYF
.	TRBJ2-2	TRBV9	.	TGTGCCAGCAGCCCCTATAGCGGGAACACCGGGGAGCTGTTTTTT	CASSPYSGNTGELFF
.	TRBJ1-5	TRBV29-1	TRBD1	TGCAGCGCCGGACAGGGCAATCAGCCCCAGCATTTT	CSAGQGNQPQHF
.	TRBJ1-4	TRBV7-9	TRBD1	TGTGCCAGCAGCTCCGGGACAGATAATGAAAAACTGTTTTTT	CASSSGTDNEKLFF
once	TRBJ2-7	TRBV7-9	.	TGTGCCAGCAGCTCCAACCCGCGCGAGCAGTACTTC	CASSSNPREQYF
.	TRBJ2-1	TRBV12-3/TRBV12-4	.	TGTGCCAGCAGTTTTGGCGACCAAACGGGGCAGTTCTTC	CASSFGDQTGQFF
few	TRBJ2-1	TRBV2	TRBD1	TGTGCCAGCAGTTCCGGGACAGGGGTCGATGAGCAGTTCTTC	CASSSGTGVDEQFF
.	TRBJ2-3	TRBV28	TRBD1	TGTGCCAGCAGTTTATGGACAGGGGGCACAGATACGCAGTATTTT	CASSLWTGGTDTQYF
.	TRBJ1-2	TRBV28	.	TGTGCCAGCAGTACAACACGATCCTACACCTTC	CASSTTRSYTF
once	TRBJ2-5	TRBV11-1	.	TGTGCCAGCAGCCCGACAGGTAGACAAGAGACCCAGTACTTC	CASSPTGRQETQYF
.	TRBJ2-7	TRBV28	TRBD2	TGTGCCAGCAGTTACCTTACCGGGACTAGTAACGAGCAGTACTTC	CASSYLTGTSNEQYF
.	TRBJ2-2	TRBV7-6	TRBD2	TGTGCCAGCAGCTTAAGCGGGGGGCCCTACACCGGGGAGCTGTTTTTT	CASSLSGGPYTGELFF
.	TRBJ2-7	TRBV2	.	TGTGCCAGCAGTTGGGGACAACTCTCCTACGAGCAGTACTTC	CASSWGQLSYEQYF
few	TRBJ1-5	TRBV29-1	TRBD1	TGCAGCGCAAAGACAGGGAACCAGCCCCAGCATTTT	CSAKTGNQPQHF
few	TRBJ1-3	TRBV28	.	TGTGCCAGCAGTCCTTGGGGGGATTCGGGGAACACCATATATTTT	CASSPWGDSGNTIYF
few	TRBJ2-2	TRBV5-1	.	TGCGCCAGCAGTCTGTCAGGCGGGACCGGGGAGCTGTTTTTT	CASSLSGGTGELFF
.	TRBJ2-1	TRBV9	TRBD1	TGTGCCAGCAGCGTAGTATCGTTTACGGTTGGGACAGGGTATAATGAGCAGTTCTTC	CASSVVSFTVGTGYNEQFF
.	TRBJ1-6	TRBV5-1	TRBD1	TGCGCCAGCCGCCTGGTGGGACAGGGCCTCTCTTCACCCCTCCACTTT	CASRLVGQGLSSPLHF
once	TRBJ2-4	TRBV7-8	.	TGTGCCAGCAGCTTAATGTGGGGGGTCGGCGAAAACATTCAGTACTTC	CASSLMWGVGENIQYF
.	TRBJ1-2	TRBV19	.	TGTGCCAGTAGTGTACATGGCTATGGCTACACCTTC	CASSVHGYGYTF
.	TRBJ2-7	TRBV10-3	.	TGTGCCATCAGTGTAGGGGACAAGAACTCCTACGAGCAGTACTTC	CAISVGDKNSYEQYF
.	TRBJ1-4	TRBV2	.	TGTGCCAGCAGTGAAGGGGGGCCAACTAATGAAAAACTGTTTTTT	CASSEGGPTNEKLFF
.	TRBJ2-7	TRBV28	TRBD2	TGTGCCAGCACTCTCCTGCGGGAGAAAGTCTACGAGCAGTACTTC	CASTLLREKVYEQYF
few	TRBJ1-5	TRBV4-1	TRBD1	TGCGCCAGCAGCCCACCACAGGGGGCAGAGAATCAGCCCCAGCATTTT	CASSPPQGAENQPQHF
.	TRBJ2-3	TRBV28	.	TGTGCCAGCAAGACGTCGGAGAGCACAGATACGCAGTATTTT	CASKTSESTDTQYF
.	TRBJ2-3	TRBV6-5	TRBD2	TGTGCCAGCAGTTATACGGGAGGCAGCACAGATACGCAGTATTTT	CASSYTGGSTDTQYF
.	TRBJ1-3	TRBV5-4	.	TGTGCCAGCAGCCGAAGGAACCCTGGAGACACCATATATTTT	CASSRRNPGDTIYF
once	TRBJ2-3	TRBV5-1	TRBD1	TGCGCCAGCACTTACAGGGGGCCGACAGATACGCAGTATTTT	CASTYRGPTDTQYF
.	TRBJ2-1	TRBV7-6	TRBD2	TGTGCCAGCAGCGATAGCGGGAGGGCCGTTGAGCAGTTCTTC	CASSDSGRAVEQFF
.	TRBJ2-2	TRBV19	.	TGTGCCAGTAGAAGGGGTATGGGCACCGGGGAGCTGTTTTTT	CASRRGMGTGELFF
.	TRBJ2-3	TRBV5-4	.	TGTGCCAGCAGCGGAGGACAGTTCACAGATACGCAGTATTTT	CASSGGQFTDTQYF
.	TRBJ2-7	TRBV3-1/TRBV3-2	TRBD1	TGTGCCAGCAGCGAGACAGGGAGCTCCTACGAGCAGTACTTC	CASSETGSSYEQYF
.	TRBJ2-1	TRBV7-9	.	TGTGCCAGCAGCTTTTTGGGAGGTGAGCAGTTCTTC	CASSFLGGEQFF
.	TRBJ2-3	TRBV14	TRBD1	TGTGCCAGCAGCCGAGGGCGGGACAGGGAGACAGATACGCAGTATTTT	CASSRGRDRETDTQYF
.	TRBJ2-3	TRBV10-3	TRBD2	TGTGCCACCGGGACTAGCGGCACAGATACGCAGTATTTT	CATGTSGTDTQYF
.	TRBJ2-1	TRBV10-3	TRBD2	TGTGCCATCAGTCCTACCCCGGGACTAGAAGAAAATGGGCAGTTCTTC	CAISPTPGLEENGQFF
.	TRBJ1-1	TRBV11-2	.	TGTGCCAGCAGCTTAGATCCTACGAACACTGAAGCTTTCTTT	CASSLDPTNTEAFF
.	TRBJ1-6	TRBV6-5	.	TGTGCCAGCAGGGATAGGGGGAATTCACCCCTCCACTTT	CASRDRGNSPLHF